A single sample is the source of the 9 T cell receptor beta chains below, sequenced in a study of blood T cell repertoires in COVID-19. The protocol was immunoSEQ multiplex PCR, while the TCRdb copy is restricted to in-frame clones and leaves out a portion. The sample shows approximately 250,000 clones, 70% to 90% of them seen only once. The sample taken for sequencing was PBMCs or T cells enriched from blood (not recorded which). The receptors were sampled from an older woman in a cohort exposed to, infected with or recovered from COVID-19 (not recorded which).

This sequence joins TRBV19 and TRBJ2-2, with TRBD1 matching over 11 bases. This CDR3 contains 17 residues. Per germline, CDR1 LNHDA and CDR2 SQIVND (reference sequence). V was clipped by 6 bases and J by 7 bases; unmatched bases: 13. The CDR3 bases are TGTGCCAGTAGGCCCCTCCCGGACAGGGGGCGCGGCGGGGAGCTGTTTTTT. This sequence encodes CASRPLPDRGRGGELFF.

The rearrangement joins TRBV5-1 to TRBJ2-5; D is possibly TRBD1 (7 bases). The CDR3 spans 14 residues. From germline, CDR1 is SGHRS and CDR2 YFSETQ. Trimming took off 5 bases at V and 4 bases at J, with 15 bases between the two ends. The CDR3 bases are TGCGCCAGCAGGTCCGGGCAGGGGGGAGAGACCCAGTACTTC. This codes for CASRSGQGGETQYF.

The chain combines TRBV5-6 with TRBJ1-5; 9 positions agree with TRBD1. The CDR3 is made up of 15 amino acids. The V gene's germline CDR1 is SGHDT and CDR2 YYEEEE. The trim removed 1 base at V and 7 bases at J, leaving 6 bases unmatched. This chain's CDR3 is CASSLIRDRDQPQHF. In DNA, the CDR3 is TGTGCCAGCAGCTTGATCCGGGACAGGGACCAGCCCCAGCATTTT.

This chain joins TRBV4-3 and TRBJ2-1; D is undetermined. V shed 1 base and J shed 0 bases, with 7 bases lying between them. CDR3 length: 15 residues. Germline assignment: CDR1 LGHNA and CDR2 YSLEER. In DNA form, the CDR3 reads TGCGCCAGCAGCCAAGGCGAGCGCTCCTACAATGAGCAGTTCTTC. This sequence encodes CASSQGERSYNEQFF.

This chain connects TRBV24-1 to TRBJ2-1; the match to TRBD2 covers 9 bases. The CDR3 runs 14 residues. Germline V CDR1 and CDR2: KGHDR, SFDVKD. Trimming cost V 7 bases and J 4 bases; bases outside gene matches: 4. The CDR3 protein is CATSATSGYNEQFF. CDR3 DNA sequence: TGTGCCACCAGCGCGACTAGCGGATACAATGAGCAGTTCTTC.

The chain has TRBV6-5 and TRBJ2-7; 9 positions match TRBD1. V lost 5 bases and J lost 5; bases outside the gene matches: 7. The CDR3 contains 14 residues. CDR1 MNHEY and CDR2 SVGAGI come from the germline V gene. This chain's CDR3 is CASSQRTGDDEQYF. CDR3 DNA: TGTGCCAGCAGTCAAAGGACAGGGGACGACGAGCAGTACTTC.

The chain is built from TRBV7-9 and TRBJ1-4; no firm D call. The CDR3 extends over 16 amino acids. Germline values: CDR1 SEHNR, CDR2 FQNEAQ (reference sequence). V was clipped by 5 bases and J by 0 bases, with 13 bases between them. The CDR3 loop reads CASSLGQSATNEKLFF. Here the CDR3 DNA reads TGTGCCAGCAGCCTCGGCCAGAGCGCAACTAATGAAAAACTGTTTTTT.

The chain employs TRBV10-1 and TRBJ2-6; D is perhaps TRBD2 (5 bases). This CDR3 spans 16 amino acids. Trimming left V 5 bases short and J 0 bases short, with 11 bases between. Germline V lookup: CDR1 WNHNN, CDR2 SYGVQD (reference sequence). CDR3 sequence: CASSSGLNSGANVLTF. CDR3 DNA: TGCGCCAGCAGTAGTGGACTGAACTCTGGGGCCAACGTCCTGACTTTC.

The chain combines TRBV7-9 with TRBJ2-4, with a weak D call TRBD2 (5 bases). The CDR3 is 18 residues long. The ends were cut back, 3 bases at V and 0 bases at J, with 18 bases in the middle. Germline CDR1 is SEHNR and CDR2 is FQNEAQ (reference sequence). Here the CDR3 reads CASSLGRPLGEAKNIQYF. In nucleotides, the CDR3 is TGTGCCAGCAGCTTGGGTAGGCCCCTGGGAGAAGCCAAAAACATTCAGTACTTC.